The 7 T cell receptor beta chains reported below all come from one sample, sequenced in a study of Ad26.COV2.S vaccination and SARS-CoV-2 variants. Treatment: roughly 19 received Ad26.COV2.S at low or high dose, single or two shots; 5 received placebo; per-sample allocation not given. Repertoires come from day 63 after the first vaccine or placebo injection. Assay used: immunoSEQ multiplex PCR; TCRdb lists only in-frame clones, some missing. Altogether about 390,000 clones are present, around 85% being singletons, with the ten largest covering 3% to 3.5%. The starting material was peripheral blood, obtained in a trial of Ad26.COV2.S vaccine versus placebo. The origin of the receptors is a person aged 18-60 years who received the Ad26.COV2.S COVID-19 vaccine or a placebo.

The rearrangement links TRBV2 to TRBJ1-1; weak D call: TRBD1 (5 bases). Germline-derived CDR1 and CDR2 are SNHLY and FYNNEI. Trimming shortened V by 3 bases and J by 5 bases, and 7 bases separated the two germline ends. The CDR3 is made up of 12 amino acids. CDR3 region: CASSDEGTEAFF. Written as DNA, the CDR3 is TGTGCCAGCAGTGATGAGGGGACTGAAGCTTTCTTT. The complete variable domain, with remaining parts taken from reference TRBV2 and TRBJ1-1, reads EPEVTQTPSHQVTQMGQEVILRCVPISNHLYFYWYRQILGQKVEFLVSFYNNEISEKSEIFDDQFSVERPDGSNFTLKIRSTKLEDSAMYFCASSDEGTEAFFGQGTRLTVV.

The chain combines TRBV13 with TRBJ2-7; 10 nucleotides align to TRBD2. V dropped 0 bases and J dropped 0; count of bases not matched to a gene: 5. CDR3 length: 17 amino acids. Germline CDR1 PRHDT, CDR2 FYEKMQ (reference sequence). The CDR3 reads CASSLGYLAGASYEQYF. The CDR3, as DNA: TGTGCCAGCAGCTTAGGGTACCTAGCGGGGGCCTCCTACGAGCAGTACTTC.

The chain recombines TRBV3-1 (or the pseudogene TRBV3-2) with TRBJ1-3, with a tentative D call TRBD1 (5 bases). Per the germline V gene, CDR1 is LGHDT and CDR2 is YNNKEL (reference sequence). Trimming stripped 1 base from V and 10 bases from J, with 14 bases between. The CDR3 totals 14 residues. CDR3 DNA: TGTGCCAGCAGCCAAGGGGGGTCTCTACGTACCATATATTTT. It codes for CASSQGGSLRTIYF.

The chain links TRBV19 to TRBJ2-7; D might be TRBD2 (6 bases). The CDR3 spans 15 residues. Looked up from germline, CDR1 is LNHDA and CDR2 is SQIVND (reference sequence). The ends were cut back, 6 bases at V and 4 bases at J, with 19 bases in the middle. CDR3 DNA sequence: TGTGCCAGTAGCACCGGGACGGGGGTCTTTTACGAGCAGTACTTC. Translating gives CASSTGTGVFYEQYF. Full variable domain (rest looked up from reference TRBV19 and TRBJ2-7): DGGITQSPKYLFRKEGQNVTLSCEQNLNHDAMYWYRQDPGQGLRLIYYSQIVNDFQKGDIAEGYSVSREKKESFPLTVTSAQKNPTAFYLCASSTGTGVFYEQYFGPGTRLTVT.

The CDR3 region is CASSSGQAAYNSPLHF. In DNA form, the CDR3 reads TGTGCCAGCAGTTCAGGACAGGCCGCCTATAATTCACCCCTCCACTTT. V and J are TRBV6-5 and TRBJ1-6; 7 bases align to TRBD1. Unmatched junction bases numbered 5, after V lost 4 bases and J lost 2 bases. Germline assignment: CDR1 MNHEY and CDR2 SVGAGI. The CDR3 runs to 16 residues.

This clone was observed once. V gene TRBV3-1 (or the pseudogene TRBV3-2) combines with J gene TRBJ1-4; TRBD1 agrees at 9 bases. The V and J ends lost 4 bases and 8 bases, in that order; junction bases with no gene match: 11. Germline lookup yields CDR1 LGHDT and CDR2 YNNKEL (reference sequence). This CDR3 has 16 residues. The CDR3 DNA reads TGTGCCAGCAGCCTTACACAGGGGGCCTCTGGAGAAAAACTGTTTTTT. It yields the protein CASSLTQGASGEKLFF.

The V gene is TRBV2, the J gene TRBJ2-4; D is possibly TRBD2 (7 bases). V was clipped by 5 bases and J by 4 bases, with 15 bases between them. Germline V lookup: CDR1 SNHLY, CDR2 FYNNEI. The CDR3 runs to 15 residues. CDR3 in amino acids: CASSLQEGGKNIQYF. The CDR3 DNA reads as TGTGCCAGCAGTCTACAGGAGGGGGGGAAAAACATTCAGTACTTC.